These 30 T cell receptor beta chains share one sample of origin, sequenced in a study of molecular identifiers for immune sequencing clone quantification. TCRdb re-derived calls from the PCR reads in MiXCR, one entry per CDR3 protein. The sample comprises about 510,000 distinct CDR3 sequences, less than 30% of which are singletons, and approximately 0.8% rests with the top ten. Sequenced input: naive CD8+ T cells from blood, with Jurkat cell RNA spiked in. Regarding subset: FACS-sorted CD8+CD4-CCR7+CD45RA+ naive T cells. The origin of the receptors is a human donor in good health. Some libraries in this study had Jurkat cell RNA spiked in.

The sample holds many counts of this clonotype. The chain couples TRBV27 to TRBJ2-3; D may be TRBD2 (6 bases). The CDR3 runs 12 residues. Trimming removed 4 bases at V and 5 bases at J, with 7 bases between. Germline values: CDR1 MNHEY, CDR2 SMNVEV (reference sequence). CDR3 bases: TGTGCCAGCAGTTGGCGGGGAGATACGCAGTATTTT. As protein: CASSWRGDTQYF.

This chain uses TRBV12-3 or TRBV12-4 with TRBJ1-4, with D maybe TRBD1 (5 bases). V lost 5 bases, J lost 8 bases, and 15 bases lay in between. CDR3 length: 14 amino acids. The CDR3: CASSPPGLGEKLFF. For the CDR3, the DNA is TGTGCCAGCAGTCCCCCAGGGCTCGGGGAAAAACTGTTTTTT.

The chain is built from TRBV13 and TRBJ2-1; the match to TRBD1 covers 9 bases. The germline V gene has CDR1 PRHDT and CDR2 FYEKMQ (reference sequence). CDR3 length: 17 residues. After removal of 5 bases from V and 0 bases from J, the junction contained 8 bases not matched to a gene. The CDR3 loop is CASSARDRGFSYNEQFF. The CDR3 DNA sequence: TGTGCCAGCAGCGCTCGAGACAGGGGGTTCTCCTACAATGAGCAGTTCTTC.

This clonotype was picked up many times. The V gene is TRBV10-2, the J gene TRBJ1-6; D is unclear. The CDR3 is 13 amino acids. The germline gives CDR1 WSHSY, CDR2 SAAADI. V was pared by 2 bases and J by 9 bases, with 8 bases between. This CDR3 reads CASSETTASPLHF. CDR3 coding DNA: TGCGCCAGCAGTGAGACAACGGCTTCACCCCTCCACTTT.

This clonotype was detected only a few times. The V gene is TRBV2, the J gene TRBJ1-4, with D unclear. The germline V and J ends were trimmed by 6 bases and 8 bases, with 13 bases remaining between them. Looked up from germline, CDR1 is SNHLY and CDR2 is FYNNEI. This CDR3 spans 13 amino acids. This chain's CDR3 is CASSSGSSEKLFF. CDR3 DNA: TGTGCCAGCAGCTCGGGTTCCTCAGAAAAACTGTTTTTT.

V gene TRBV19 combines with J gene TRBJ2-5, with TRBD1 matching 9 bases. Germline CDR1 reads LNHDA; CDR2 reads SQIVND (reference sequence). The CDR3 contains 14 residues. V trimming: 6 bases; J trimming: 1 base; junction bases outside the gene matches: 3. The CDR3 nucleotides are TGTGCCAGTAGCTGGACAGGGGCCCAAGAGACCCAGTACTTC. Translated, it gives CASSWTGAQETQYF.

This clonotype came up a few times. The V call is TRBV28, the J call TRBJ1-6, with TRBD1 matching 7 bases. Trimming took 7 bases from V and 7 from J; bases not matched to a gene: 7. The V gene's germline CDR1 is MDHEN and CDR2 SYDVKM. The CDR3 has 14 amino acids. Here the CDR3 DNA reads TGTGCCAGCACCCACAGGGGAGGAAATTCACCCCTCCACTTT. Its protein is CASTHRGGNSPLHF.

A remark on this clonotype: A much larger clone is a single base away; this may be a read error. This CDR3 is missing its conserved last phenylalanine or tryptophan, likely due to a read error. It is unclear where the CDR3 begins or ends on the DNA, so no DNA is shown, and the CDR3 is as TCRdb lists it. The chain has TRBV2 and TRBJ2-7; TRBD1, the D gene given by the table, was not confirmed from the DNA. CDR1 and CDR2 (germline): SNHLY, FYNNEI. The CDR3 totals 14 residues, both ends included. The CDR3 here is CASSEFSGSLSTSC.

This chain joins TRBV24-1 and TRBJ2-1; tentatively, D is TRBD1 or TRBD2 (5 bases each). This CDR3 has 13 residues. CDR1 is KGHDR, CDR2 SFDVKD, per germline. V was trimmed by 4 bases and J by 14 bases, leaving 17 bases between them. The chain's CDR3 is CATSDQPGARKFF. The CDR3 DNA reads TGTGCCACCAGTGACCAACCCGGGGCTAGGAAGTTCTTC.

This clonotype turned up a few times. This chain uses TRBV7-2 with TRBJ2-7; 15 positions match TRBD2. Germline lookup yields CDR1 SGHTA and CDR2 FQGNSA. J lost 0 bases, V lost 5 bases, and 5 bases had no gene match. CDR3 length: 17 residues. The CDR3 region is CASSAGTSGGISYEQYF. The CDR3 bases are TGTGCCAGCAGCGCAGGGACTAGCGGGGGGATCTCCTACGAGCAGTACTTC.

As for this clonotype: The junction differs from germline at one of its ends, possibly a read error. This chain joins TRBV20-1 and TRBJ2-5; TRBD1 is a possible D gene (6 bases). Germline CDR1 and CDR2: DFQATT and SNEGSKA (reference sequence). This CDR3 region has 15 residues. CDR3 protein: CSAHVQRGTQETLYF. The CDR3 DNA reads TGCAGTGCGCACGTACAGAGAGGGACACAAGAGACCCTGTACTTC.

This clonotype was seen many times. This chain joins TRBV7-2 and TRBJ1-1, with D maybe TRBD1 (5 bases). The ends were cut back, 5 bases at V and 3 bases at J, with 13 bases in the middle. This CDR3 comprises 14 residues. Germline CDR1 SGHTA, CDR2 FQGNSA. CDR3 coding DNA: TGTGCCAGCAGCGACAGACTCTTATACACTGAAGCTTTCTTT. Its translation: CASSDRLLYTEAFF.

This clonotype was observed many times. The chain uses TRBV7-2 and TRBJ2-3, with TRBD2 matching over 8 bases. Losses at the gene ends were 8 bases for V and 0 bases for J; bases not matched to a gene: 10. Germline CDR1 is SGHTA and CDR2 is FQGNSA. The CDR3 spans 16 residues. The CDR3 DNA reads as TGTGCCAGCGAACCTCTAGCGGGTTCTAGCACAGATACGCAGTATTTT. As protein: CASEPLAGSSTDTQYF.

This clonotype was detected a few times. The chain is built from TRBV6-5 and TRBJ2-1; the match to TRBD1 covers 10 bases. V shed 4 bases and J 5 bases; nucleotides not matched to a gene: 5. The CDR3 consists of 15 residues. Germline assignment: CDR1 MNHEY and CDR2 SVGAGI. The CDR3 DNA is TGTGCCAGCAGTTCGGGACAGGGGAATCACAATGAGCAGTTCTTC. Its translation: CASSSGQGNHNEQFF.

V gene TRBV12-3 or TRBV12-4 combines with J gene TRBJ2-7; the match to TRBD2 covers 8 bases. The CDR3 runs 15 residues. The J segment lost 2 bases and the V segment lost 6 bases, leaving 9 bases of the junction unmatched. The CDR3 reads CASSLTLSGTYEQYF. CDR3 in DNA: TGTGCCAGCAGCCTAACCCTTAGCGGGACCTACGAGCAGTACTTC.

Many counts were recorded for this clonotype. The chain carries TRBV12-3 or TRBV12-4 and TRBJ2-2, with D unresolved. The CDR3 covers 12 residues. Trimming stripped 3 bases from V and 6 bases from J, with 5 bases between. The CDR3 spells CASSFSPGELFF. The CDR3 DNA sequence: TGTGCCAGCAGTTTTAGTCCCGGGGAGCTGTTTTTT.

The chain carries TRBV6-2 or TRBV6-3 and TRBJ1-5; D possibly corresponds to TRBD1 (5 bases). The CDR3 length is 15 residues. Trimming removed 1 base from V and 0 bases from J, with 7 bases in between. Germline values: CDR1 MNHEY, CDR2 SVGEGT. The CDR3 coding sequence is TGTGCCAGCAGTTACTACAGGCCTAGCAATCAGCCCCAGCATTTT. As protein: CASSYYRPSNQPQHF.

The chain employs TRBV20-1 and TRBJ2-7; 14 nucleotides agree with TRBD2. The CDR3 length is 18 residues. Trimming removed 1 base from V and 6 bases from J; junction bases left unmatched: 14. Germline V gene lookup returns CDR1 DFQATT and CDR2 SNEGSKA (reference sequence). CDR3 coding DNA: TGCAGTGCTAGAGGGCTGGGACTAGCGGGAGTAGATTCCGGCGAGCAGTACTTC. Translating it yields CSARGLGLAGVDSGEQYF.

The chain combines TRBV7-2 with TRBJ2-7; D is uncertain. CDR1 SGHTA and CDR2 FQGNSA come from the germline V gene. The V and J ends lost 1 base and 2 bases respectively, with 6 bases between them. CDR3 length equals 13 residues. Here the CDR3 reads CASSLEVPYEQYF. The CDR3 coding sequence is TGTGCCAGCAGCTTAGAAGTCCCCTACGAGCAGTACTTC.

The rearrangement joins TRBV27 to TRBJ2-6; 7 nucleotides line up with TRBD1. Germline-derived CDR1 and CDR2 are MNHEY and SMNVEV (reference sequence). With V trimmed by 5 bases and J by 1 base, 20 bases remained unmatched. CDR3 length equals 21 residues. CDR3 in amino acids: CASSTRDSYGIGSSGANVLTF. The CDR3 DNA reads as TGTGCCAGCAGTACCCGGGACAGCTATGGAATAGGCTCTTCTGGGGCCAACGTCCTGACTTTC.

This clonotype was detected a few times. CDR3 sequence (DNA): TGTGCCAGCAGCAAAACTAGCGGGGGGCTCCAAGAGACCCAGTACTTC. Translation: CASSKTSGGLQETQYF. The chain employs TRBV6-5 and TRBJ2-5, with 12 bases matching TRBD2. V shed 6 bases and J 1 base; nucleotides not matched to a gene: 6. The CDR3 length is 16 residues. Germline lookup yields CDR1 MNHEY and CDR2 SVGAGI.

This clonotype was found many times. This chain links TRBV24-1 with TRBJ2-2; a weak D match, TRBD1 (6 bases). Germline lookup yields CDR1 KGHDR and CDR2 SFDVKD. The CDR3 has 12 residues. Trimming took off 7 bases at V and 7 bases at J, with 9 bases between the two ends. The CDR3 DNA follows: TGTGCCACCAGCCCAGGGGTCGGGGAGCTGTTTTTT. It specifies CATSPGVGELFF.

A single count supports this clonotype. An end of the junction differs from the germline gene, which may be a read error. V and J are TRBV6-1 and TRBJ2-3; D is uncertain. The length of the CDR3 is 11 residues. Germline assignment: CDR1 MNHNS and CDR2 SASEGT. The CDR3 nucleotides read TGTGCCAGCAGTGAAGGGGATACGAAGTATTTT. It yields the protein CASSEGDTKYF.

The gene calls are TRBV9 and TRBJ1-1; no reliable D call. V was trimmed by 0 bases and J by 4 bases, leaving 10 bases between them. Germline CDR1 and CDR2: SGDLS and YYNGEE. The CDR3 has 14 amino acids. In DNA, the CDR3 is TGTGCCAGCAGCGTAGTTTCGCGGGGCACTGAAGCTTTCTTT. This codes for CASSVVSRGTEAFF.

There are many counts of this clonotype. The rearrangement links TRBV6-2 or TRBV6-3 to TRBJ2-3; 8 bases match TRBD1. Germline CDR1 MNHEY, CDR2 SVGEGT. CDR3 size: 13 residues. V was pared by 4 bases and J by 3 bases, with 0 bases of the junction left unmatched. CDR3 nucleotide sequence: TGTGCCAGCAGTTGGACAGGGACAGATACGCAGTATTTT. Its translation is CASSWTGTDTQYF.

Notes on this clonotype: A read error may be the cause here, since a much bigger clone is one base away. The chain has TRBV5-1 and TRBJ1-6; unclear D gene. This CDR3 spans 17 amino acids. Germline CDR1 SGHRS, CDR2 YFSETQ. The DNA of the CDR3 is TGCGCCATTCGTCCTTCCTCTCGGAGGTTTTATAATTCACCCCACCACTTT. As protein: CAIRPSSRRFYNSPHHF.

The V call is TRBV15, the J call TRBJ2-3, with 13 bases that match TRBD2. This CDR3 spans 18 amino acids. The V and J ends lost 5 bases and 0 bases, in that order; junction bases with no gene match: 8. From germline, CDR1 is LNHNV and CDR2 YYDKDF (reference sequence). The CDR3 spells CATSRGLAGRGSTDTQYF. The CDR3 bases are TGTGCCACCAGCCGGGGACTAGCGGGACGGGGGAGCACAGATACGCAGTATTTT.

This clonotype was observed a few times. The genes are TRBV2 and TRBJ2-7; D may be TRBD1 (6 bases). Germline CDR1 SNHLY, CDR2 FYNNEI. Trimming cost V 3 bases and J 4 bases, with 10 bases left between them. This CDR3 is built from 13 residues. CDR3 loop: CASSDPGQYEQYF. CDR3 in DNA: TGTGCCAGCAGTGACCCTGGACAGTACGAGCAGTACTTC.

The sample holds many counts of this clonotype. V gene TRBV4-1 combines with J gene TRBJ1-1; TRBD1 is a possible D gene (5 bases). The CDR3 length is 16 residues. Germline V lookup: CDR1 MGHRA, CDR2 YSYEKL. Between the trimmed V and J ends, which lost 4 bases and 6 bases, there was a span of 21 bases. The chain's CDR3 is CASSLGTFFVSPEAFF. CDR3 in DNA: TGCGCCAGCAGCCTGGGGACTTTTTTTGTTTCTCCTGAAGCTTTCTTT.

V gene TRBV6-2 or TRBV6-3 combines with J gene TRBJ2-1; unclear D gene. The CDR3 spans 15 residues. Germline CDR1 MNHEY, CDR2 SVGEGT. Trimming pared 2 bases from V and 0 bases from J, leaving 8 bases between. The CDR3 coding sequence is TGTGCCAGCAGTTACGACTCAAGCTCCTACAATGAGCAGTTCTTC. Its translation is CASSYDSSSYNEQFF.